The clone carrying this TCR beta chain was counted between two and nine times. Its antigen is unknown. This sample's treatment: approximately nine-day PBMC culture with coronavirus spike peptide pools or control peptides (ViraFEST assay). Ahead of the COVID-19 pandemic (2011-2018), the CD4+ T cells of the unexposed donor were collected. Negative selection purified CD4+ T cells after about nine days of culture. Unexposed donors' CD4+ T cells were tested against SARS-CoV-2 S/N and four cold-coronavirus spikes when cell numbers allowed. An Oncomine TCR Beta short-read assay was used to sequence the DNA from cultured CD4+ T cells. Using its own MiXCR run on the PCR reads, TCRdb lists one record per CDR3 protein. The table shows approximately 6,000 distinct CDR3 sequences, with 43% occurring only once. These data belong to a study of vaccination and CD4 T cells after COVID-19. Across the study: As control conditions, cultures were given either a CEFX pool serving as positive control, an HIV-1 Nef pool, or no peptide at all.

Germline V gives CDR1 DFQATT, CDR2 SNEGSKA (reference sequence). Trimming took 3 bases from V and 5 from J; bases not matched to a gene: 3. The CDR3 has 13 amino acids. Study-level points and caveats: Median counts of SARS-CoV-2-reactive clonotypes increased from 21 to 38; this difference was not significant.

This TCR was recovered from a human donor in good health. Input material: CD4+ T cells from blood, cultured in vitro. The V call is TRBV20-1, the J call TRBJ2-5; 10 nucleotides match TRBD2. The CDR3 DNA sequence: TGCAGTGCTAGGAAAGCGGGGGGGGAGACCCAGTACTTC. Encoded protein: CSARKAGGETQYF.